This T cell receptor (beta chain) derives from a study of CD8 T cells in ankylosing spondylitis. Regarding the study as a whole: Earlier literature documents some of the motif variants in reactive arthritis synovial fluid and blood. Researchers reportedly found disease-linked clones significantly enriched in matched ankylosing spondylitis synovial fluid. Seemingly distinctive of ankylosing spondylitis blood was a TCR beta motif formed by eight highly homologous variants.

This clonotype was observed at least ten times. The antigen is unknown. V lost 1 base, J lost 5 bases, and 4 bases stayed unmatched. Germline lookup yields CDR1 SEHNR and CDR2 FQNEAQ (reference sequence). The CDR3 spans 15 residues. TCRdb re-derived calls from the 5' RACE reads in MiXCR, one entry per CDR3 protein. The sample yields 150,000 or so distinct CDR3 sequences, roughly a third seen once. The sequenced sample was synovial fluid, either unsorted or a sorted T cell fraction (not recorded which). The rearrangement joins TRBV7-9 to TRBJ2-4, with TRBD1 identical over 8 bases. The TCR comes from a male donor with ankylosing spondylitis. The DNA for the CDR3 is TGTGCCAGCAGCTTAGGCTCGACAGGGGAAAACATTCAGTACTTC. This gives the protein CASSLGSTGENIQYF.